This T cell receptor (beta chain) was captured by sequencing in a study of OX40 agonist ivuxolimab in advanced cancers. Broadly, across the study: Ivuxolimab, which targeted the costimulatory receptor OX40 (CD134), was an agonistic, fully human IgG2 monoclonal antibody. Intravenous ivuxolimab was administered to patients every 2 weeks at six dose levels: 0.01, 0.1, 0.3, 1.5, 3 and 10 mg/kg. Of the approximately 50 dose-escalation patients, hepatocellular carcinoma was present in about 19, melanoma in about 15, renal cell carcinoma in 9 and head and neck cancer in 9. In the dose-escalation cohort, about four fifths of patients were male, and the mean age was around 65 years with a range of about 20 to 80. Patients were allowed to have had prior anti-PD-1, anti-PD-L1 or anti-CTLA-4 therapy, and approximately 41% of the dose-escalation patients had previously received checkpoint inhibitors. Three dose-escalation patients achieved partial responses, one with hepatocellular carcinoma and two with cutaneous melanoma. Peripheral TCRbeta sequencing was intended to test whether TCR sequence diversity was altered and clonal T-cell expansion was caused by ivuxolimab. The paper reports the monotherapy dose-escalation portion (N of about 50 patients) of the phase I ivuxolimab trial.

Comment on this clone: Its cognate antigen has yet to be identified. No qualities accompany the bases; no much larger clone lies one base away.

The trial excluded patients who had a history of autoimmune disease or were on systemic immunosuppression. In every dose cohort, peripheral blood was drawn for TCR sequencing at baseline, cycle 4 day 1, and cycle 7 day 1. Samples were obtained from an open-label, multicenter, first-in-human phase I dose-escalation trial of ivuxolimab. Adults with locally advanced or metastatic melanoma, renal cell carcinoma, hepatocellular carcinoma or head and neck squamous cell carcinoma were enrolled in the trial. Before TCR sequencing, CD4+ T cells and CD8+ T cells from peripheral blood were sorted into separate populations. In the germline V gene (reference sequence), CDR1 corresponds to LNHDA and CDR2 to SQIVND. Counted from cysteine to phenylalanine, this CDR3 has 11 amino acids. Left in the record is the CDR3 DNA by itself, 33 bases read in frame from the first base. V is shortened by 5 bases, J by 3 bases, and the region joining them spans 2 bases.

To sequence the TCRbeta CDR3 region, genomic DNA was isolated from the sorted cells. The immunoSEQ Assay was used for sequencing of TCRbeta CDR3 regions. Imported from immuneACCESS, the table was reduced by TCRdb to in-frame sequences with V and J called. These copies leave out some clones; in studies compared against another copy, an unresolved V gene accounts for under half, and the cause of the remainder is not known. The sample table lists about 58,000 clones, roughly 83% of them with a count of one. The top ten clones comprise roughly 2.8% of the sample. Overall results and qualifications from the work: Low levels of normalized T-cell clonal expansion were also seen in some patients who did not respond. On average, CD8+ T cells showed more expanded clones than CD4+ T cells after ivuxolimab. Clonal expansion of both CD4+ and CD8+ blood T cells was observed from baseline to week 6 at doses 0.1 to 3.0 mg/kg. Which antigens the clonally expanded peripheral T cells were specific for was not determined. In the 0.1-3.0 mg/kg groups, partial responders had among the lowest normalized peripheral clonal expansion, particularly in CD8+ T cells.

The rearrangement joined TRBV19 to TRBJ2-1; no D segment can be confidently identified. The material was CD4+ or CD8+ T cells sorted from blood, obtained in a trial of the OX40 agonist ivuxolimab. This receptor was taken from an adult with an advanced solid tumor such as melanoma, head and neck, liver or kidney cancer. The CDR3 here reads CASSYYNEQFF. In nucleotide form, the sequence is TGTGCCAGTAGTTACTACAATGAGCAGTTCTTC. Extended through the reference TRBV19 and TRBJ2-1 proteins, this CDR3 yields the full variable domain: DGGITQSPKYLFRKEGQNVTLSCEQNLNHDAMYWYRQDPGQGLRLIYYSQIVNDFQKGDIAEGYSVSREKKESFPLTVTSAQKNPTAFYLCASSYYNEQFFGPGTRLTVL.